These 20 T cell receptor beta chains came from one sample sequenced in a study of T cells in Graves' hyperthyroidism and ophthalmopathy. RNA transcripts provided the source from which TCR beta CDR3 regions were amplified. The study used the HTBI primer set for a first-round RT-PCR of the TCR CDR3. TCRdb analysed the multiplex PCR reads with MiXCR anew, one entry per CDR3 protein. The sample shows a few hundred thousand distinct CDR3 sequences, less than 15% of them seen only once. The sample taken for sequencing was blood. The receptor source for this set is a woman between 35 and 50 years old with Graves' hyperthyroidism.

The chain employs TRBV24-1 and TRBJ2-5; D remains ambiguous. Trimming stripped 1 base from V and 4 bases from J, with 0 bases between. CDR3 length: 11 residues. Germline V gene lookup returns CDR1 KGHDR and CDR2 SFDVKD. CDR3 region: CATSDLETQYF. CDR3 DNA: TGTGCCACCAGTGATTTAGAGACCCAGTACTTC.

The CDR3 region has the DNA TGCAGTGCTACGAGCCCGATATATGGCTACACCTTC. Protein product: CSATSPIYGYTF. The genes are TRBV20-1 and TRBJ1-2; D is unresolved. The CDR3 length is 12 residues. Germline lookup yields CDR1 DFQATT and CDR2 SNEGSKA (reference sequence). The germline V and J ends were trimmed by 4 bases and 5 bases, with 11 bases remaining between them.

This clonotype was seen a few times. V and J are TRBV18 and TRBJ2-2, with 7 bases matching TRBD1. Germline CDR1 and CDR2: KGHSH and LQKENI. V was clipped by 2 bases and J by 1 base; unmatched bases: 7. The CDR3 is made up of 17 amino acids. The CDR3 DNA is TGTGCCAGCTCACCAGTATTGCGACAGGGGAACACCGGGGAGCTGTTTTTT. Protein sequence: CASSPVLRQGNTGELFF.

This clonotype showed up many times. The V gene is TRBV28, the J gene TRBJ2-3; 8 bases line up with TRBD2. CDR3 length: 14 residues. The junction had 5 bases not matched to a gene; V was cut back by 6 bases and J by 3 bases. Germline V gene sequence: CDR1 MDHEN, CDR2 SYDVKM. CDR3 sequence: CASRSGLGTDTQYF. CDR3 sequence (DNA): TGTGCCAGCAGATCGGGACTAGGGACAGATACGCAGTATTTT.

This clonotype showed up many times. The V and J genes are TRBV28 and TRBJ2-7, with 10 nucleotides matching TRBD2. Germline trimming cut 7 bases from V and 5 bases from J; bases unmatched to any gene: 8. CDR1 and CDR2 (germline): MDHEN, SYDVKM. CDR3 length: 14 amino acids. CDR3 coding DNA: TGTGCCAGCAATCCAGCGGGAGGGATGGACGAGCAGTACTTC. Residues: CASNPAGGMDEQYF.

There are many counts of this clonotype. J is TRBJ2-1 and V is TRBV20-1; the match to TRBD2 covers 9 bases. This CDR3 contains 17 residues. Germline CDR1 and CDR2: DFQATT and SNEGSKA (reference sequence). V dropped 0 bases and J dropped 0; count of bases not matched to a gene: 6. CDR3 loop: CSAREASGTSSYNEQFF. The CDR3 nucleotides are TGCAGTGCTAGAGAGGCTAGCGGGACAAGCTCCTACAATGAGCAGTTCTTC.

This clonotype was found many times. The CDR3 sequence is CASSLISGLGNTEAFF. The DNA of the CDR3 is TGTGCCAGCAGCTTAATATCGGGACTCGGGAACACTGAAGCTTTCTTT. This chain joins TRBV11-2 and TRBJ1-1; D possibly corresponds to TRBD1 (5 bases). V lost 2 bases to trimming and J lost 1 base, with 14 bases between them. Germline V gene data show CDR1 as SGHAT and CDR2 as FQNNGV. The CDR3 contains 16 residues.

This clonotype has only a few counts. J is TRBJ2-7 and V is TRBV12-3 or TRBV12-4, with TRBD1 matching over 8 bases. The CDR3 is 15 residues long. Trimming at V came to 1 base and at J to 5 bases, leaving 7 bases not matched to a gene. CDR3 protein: CASSLVSGGLDEQYF. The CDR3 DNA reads TGTGCCAGCAGTTTAGTATCAGGGGGCCTCGACGAGCAGTACTTC.

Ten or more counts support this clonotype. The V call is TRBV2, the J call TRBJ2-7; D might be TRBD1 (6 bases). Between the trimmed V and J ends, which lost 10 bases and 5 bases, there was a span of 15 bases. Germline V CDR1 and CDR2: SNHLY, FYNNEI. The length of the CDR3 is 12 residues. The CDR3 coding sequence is TGTGCCACCCAGCCGGACAGAGACGAGCAGTACTTC. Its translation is CATQPDRDEQYF.

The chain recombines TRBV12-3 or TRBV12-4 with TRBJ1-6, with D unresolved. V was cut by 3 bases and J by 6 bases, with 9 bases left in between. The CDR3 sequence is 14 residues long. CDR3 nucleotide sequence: TGTGCCAGCAGTTTGTGGAGGTCTAATTCACCCCTCCACTTT. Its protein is CASSLWRSNSPLHF.

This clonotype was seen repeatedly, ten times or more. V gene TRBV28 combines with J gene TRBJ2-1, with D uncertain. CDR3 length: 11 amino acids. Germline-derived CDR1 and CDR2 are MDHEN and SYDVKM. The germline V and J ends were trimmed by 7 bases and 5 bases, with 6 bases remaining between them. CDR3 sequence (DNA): TGTGCCAGCATAACAGACAATGAGCAGTTCTTC. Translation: CASITDNEQFF.

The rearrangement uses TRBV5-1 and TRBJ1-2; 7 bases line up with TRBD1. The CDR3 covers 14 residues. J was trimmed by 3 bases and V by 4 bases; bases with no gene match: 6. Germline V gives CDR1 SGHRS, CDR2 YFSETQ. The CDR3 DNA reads TGCGCCAGCAGCAGAGACAGGGCGGACTATGGCTACACCTTC. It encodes CASSRDRADYGYTF.

The CDR3 here is CASSSWDSNTGELFF. CDR3 coding DNA: TGTGCCAGCAGCTCATGGGACTCGAACACCGGGGAGCTGTTTTTT. This chain joins TRBV7-9 and TRBJ2-2; D may be TRBD2 (6 bases). The CDR3 is 15 residues long. Trimming took 4 bases from V and 0 from J, leaving 9 bases between them. Germline lookup yields CDR1 SEHNR and CDR2 FQNEAQ (reference sequence).

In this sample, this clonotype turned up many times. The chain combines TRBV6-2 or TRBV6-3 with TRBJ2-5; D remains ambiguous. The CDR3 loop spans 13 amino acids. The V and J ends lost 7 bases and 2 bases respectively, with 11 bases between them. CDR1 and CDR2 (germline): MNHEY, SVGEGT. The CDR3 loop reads CASISGLQETQYF. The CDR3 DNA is TGTGCCAGCATCTCTGGGTTACAAGAGACCCAGTACTTC.

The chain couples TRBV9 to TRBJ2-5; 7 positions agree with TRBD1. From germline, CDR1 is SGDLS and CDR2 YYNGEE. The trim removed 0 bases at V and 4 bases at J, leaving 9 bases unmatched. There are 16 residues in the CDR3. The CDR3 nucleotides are TGTGCCAGCAGCGTAGAGGGGGCCAGCGACACAGAGACCCAGTACTTC. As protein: CASSVEGASDTETQYF.

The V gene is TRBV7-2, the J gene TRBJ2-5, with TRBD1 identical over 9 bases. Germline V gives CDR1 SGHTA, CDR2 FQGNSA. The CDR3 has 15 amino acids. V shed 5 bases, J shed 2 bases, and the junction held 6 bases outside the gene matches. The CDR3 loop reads CASSRRTGEQETQYF. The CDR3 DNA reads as TGTGCCAGCAGCCGAAGGACAGGGGAACAAGAGACCCAGTACTTC.

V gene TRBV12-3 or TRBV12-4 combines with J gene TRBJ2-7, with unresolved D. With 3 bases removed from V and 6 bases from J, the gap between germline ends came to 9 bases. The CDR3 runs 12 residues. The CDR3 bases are TGTGCCAGCAGTTTCCCGATAGGCGAGCAGTACTTC. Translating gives CASSFPIGEQYF.

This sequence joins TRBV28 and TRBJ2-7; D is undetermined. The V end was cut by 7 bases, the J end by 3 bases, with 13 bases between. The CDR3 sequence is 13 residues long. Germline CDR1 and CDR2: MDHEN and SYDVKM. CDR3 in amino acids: CASIGTLRYEQYF. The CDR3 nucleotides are TGTGCCAGCATCGGAACACTACGCTACGAGCAGTACTTC.

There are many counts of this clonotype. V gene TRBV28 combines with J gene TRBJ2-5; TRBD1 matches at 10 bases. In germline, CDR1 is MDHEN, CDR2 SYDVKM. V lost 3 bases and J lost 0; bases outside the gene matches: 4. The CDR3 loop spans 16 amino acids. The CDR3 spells CASSFWTGGDQETQYF. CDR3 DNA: TGTGCCAGCAGTTTTTGGACAGGGGGGGACCAAGAGACCCAGTACTTC.

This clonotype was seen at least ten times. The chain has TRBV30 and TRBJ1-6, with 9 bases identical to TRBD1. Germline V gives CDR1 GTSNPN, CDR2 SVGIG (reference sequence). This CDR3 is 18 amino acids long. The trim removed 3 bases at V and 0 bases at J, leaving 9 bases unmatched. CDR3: CAWRGDRAKSSYNSPLHF. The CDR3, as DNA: TGTGCCTGGAGAGGGGACAGGGCAAAGAGCTCCTATAATTCACCCCTCCACTTT.